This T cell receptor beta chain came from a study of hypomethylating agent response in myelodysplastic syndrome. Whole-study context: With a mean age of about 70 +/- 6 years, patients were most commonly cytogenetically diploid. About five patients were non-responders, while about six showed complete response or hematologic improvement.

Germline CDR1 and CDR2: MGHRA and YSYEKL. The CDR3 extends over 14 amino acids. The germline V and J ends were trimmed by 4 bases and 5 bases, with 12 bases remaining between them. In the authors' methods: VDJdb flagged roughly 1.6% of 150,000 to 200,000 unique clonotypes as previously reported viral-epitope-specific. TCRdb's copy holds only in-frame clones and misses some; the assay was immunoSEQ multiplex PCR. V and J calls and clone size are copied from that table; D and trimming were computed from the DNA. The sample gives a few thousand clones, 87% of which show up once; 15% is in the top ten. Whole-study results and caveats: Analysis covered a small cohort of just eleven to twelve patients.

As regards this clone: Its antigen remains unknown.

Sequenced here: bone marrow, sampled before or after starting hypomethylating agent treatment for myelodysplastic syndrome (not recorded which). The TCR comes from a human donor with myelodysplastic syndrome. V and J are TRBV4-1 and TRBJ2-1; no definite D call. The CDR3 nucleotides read TGCGCCAGCAGCCGCCTGGGCCCCCACAATGAGCAGTTCTTC. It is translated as CASSRLGPHNEQFF.